These T cell receptor beta chains were read from a single sample in a study of blood T cell repertoires in COVID-19. Profiled with immunoSEQ multiplex PCR; TCRdb holds only in-frame clones, not every one. The table includes some 120,000 clones, more than 70% detected once. Sequencing was carried out using peripheral blood. These receptors came from a man aged 60 to 69 with acute or convalescent COVID-19. Each CDR3 is given with its conserved first and last residue. Fields, in order: V gene, D gene, clone size, J gene, CDR3 DNA, CDR3 protein. D genes are given only for firm matches. Not all rows give a size; the values are once, few, many and, for expanded clones, a class.

TRBV29-1	.	.	TRBJ2-7	TGCAGCGTGTCCACAGGGAACGAGCAGTACTTC	CSVSTGNEQYF
TRBV18	TRBD2	.	TRBJ2-3	TGTGCCAGCTCACTAGCGGGAGATGGAGATACGCAGTATTTT	CASSLAGDGDTQYF
TRBV9	.	.	TRBJ2-1	TGTGCCAGCAGCGTAGCTCCCAGCGTGGGGGCCAATGAGCAGTTCTTC	CASSVAPSVGANEQFF
TRBV18	TRBD2	.	TRBJ2-7	TGTGCCAGCTCACCCGTCGCTACTAGCGGGAGCTCCTACGAGCAGTACTTC	CASSPVATSGSSYEQYF
TRBV9	TRBD2	once	TRBJ2-1	TGTGCCAGCAGCGTAGAAAGACTAGCGGGCCACAATGAGCAGTTCTTC	CASSVERLAGHNEQFF
TRBV19	.	.	TRBJ1-4	TGTGCCAGTAGTGGACTTTTATTACAGTCTGAAAAACTGTTTTTT	CASSGLLLQSEKLFF
TRBV28	.	few	TRBJ1-1	TGTGCCAGCAGTTCCGGGACTAGGGTGAACACTGAAGCTTTCTTT	CASSSGTRVNTEAFF
TRBV28	.	.	TRBJ1-1	TGTGCCTTACAGAAGGGGACTGAAGCTTTCTTT	CALQKGTEAFF
TRBV20-1	.	.	TRBJ2-7	TGCAGTGCCGGTAGCTACGAGCAGTACTTC	CSAGSYEQYF
TRBV14	.	.	TRBJ2-7	TGTGCCAGCAGCCTAGAGCTGCGCTCCTACGAGCAGTACTTC	CASSLELRSYEQYF
TRBV6-5	.	.	TRBJ2-7	TGTGCCAGCAGTAAGGAGCGGGAGCAGTACTTC	CASSKEREQYF
TRBV3-1/TRBV3-2	TRBD1	.	TRBJ1-5	TGTGCCAGCAGCCAAGACGACAGGGTCGAACAGCCCCAGCATTTT	CASSQDDRVEQPQHF
TRBV24-1	.	.	TRBJ1-2	TGTGCCACCCGAGACAGCGACTATGGCTACACCTTC	CATRDSDYGYTF
TRBV2	.	few	TRBJ1-5	TGTGCCAGCAGTATGGAGAGCAATCAGCCCCAGCATTTT	CASSMESNQPQHF
TRBV7-2	.	.	TRBJ1-5	TGTGCCAGCAGCTTAGGGGGGCAACGCAATCAGCCCCAGCATTTT	CASSLGGQRNQPQHF
TRBV28	TRBD1	.	TRBJ1-1	TGTGCCAGCACCGAGACAGGGGCTGAAGCTTTCTTT	CASTETGAEAFF
TRBV6-5	TRBD1	.	TRBJ2-5	TGTGCCAGCAGACCCCGACAGGGGGGAGAGACCCAGTACTTC	CASRPRQGGETQYF
TRBV11-2	.	.	TRBJ2-7	TGTGCCAGCAGCTTAGGAGGGAACTCCTACGAGCAGTACTTC	CASSLGGNSYEQYF
TRBV28	.	.	TRBJ2-1	TGTGCCAGCATAGAGGGTTCCGACAATGAGCAGTTCTTC	CASIEGSDNEQFF
TRBV20-1	.	.	TRBJ1-1	TGCAGTACTAAGGGGCCCTCTGAAGCTTTCTTT	CSTKGPSEAFF
TRBV18	TRBD1	.	TRBJ2-1	TGTGCCAGCTCACCAGACGGGACAGGGCTTCTCAATGAGCAGTTCTTC	CASSPDGTGLLNEQFF
TRBV29-1	.	.	TRBJ2-3	TGCAGCGTTGAAGACGGAGGGAGGTCTGATACGCAGTATTTT	CSVEDGGRSDTQYF
TRBV27	TRBD2	.	TRBJ2-5	TGTGCCAGCAGTTTATCGAGGCTAGCGGGAGGGCCAGAGACCCAGTACTTC	CASSLSRLAGGPETQYF
TRBV28	.	.	TRBJ2-3	TGTGCCAGCAGGACACAGGTATACACGCAGTATTTT	CASRTQVYTQYF
TRBV5-1	.	.	TRBJ2-5	TGCGCCAGCAGCTCCTTGACAGAAGAGACCCAGTACTTC	CASSSLTEETQYF
TRBV27	.	.	TRBJ2-1	TGTGCCAGCAGTTTATCGGGGAGTAGCTCCTACAATGAGCAGTTCTTC	CASSLSGSSSYNEQFF
TRBV19	.	.	TRBJ2-5	TGTGCCAGTAGTATTAGACGACAGCTTCAGGAGACCCAGTACTTC	CASSIRRQLQETQYF